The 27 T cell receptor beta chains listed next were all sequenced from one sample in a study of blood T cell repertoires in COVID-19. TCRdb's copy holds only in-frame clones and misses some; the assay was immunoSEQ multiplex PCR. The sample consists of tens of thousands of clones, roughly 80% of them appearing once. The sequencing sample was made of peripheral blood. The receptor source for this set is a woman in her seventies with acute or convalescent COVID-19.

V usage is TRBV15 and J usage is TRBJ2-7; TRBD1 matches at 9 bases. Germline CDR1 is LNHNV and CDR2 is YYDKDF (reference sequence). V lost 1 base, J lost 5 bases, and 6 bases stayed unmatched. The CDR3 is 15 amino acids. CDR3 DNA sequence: TGTGCCACCAGCAGAGGGGGACAGGGTTGGGACGAGCAGTACTTC. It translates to CATSRGGQGWDEQYF.

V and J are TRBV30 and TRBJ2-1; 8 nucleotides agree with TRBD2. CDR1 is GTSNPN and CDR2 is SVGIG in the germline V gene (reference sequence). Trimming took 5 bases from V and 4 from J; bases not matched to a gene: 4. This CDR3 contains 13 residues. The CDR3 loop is CAWGASGYNEQFF. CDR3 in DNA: TGTGCCTGGGGGGCTAGCGGGTACAATGAGCAGTTCTTC.

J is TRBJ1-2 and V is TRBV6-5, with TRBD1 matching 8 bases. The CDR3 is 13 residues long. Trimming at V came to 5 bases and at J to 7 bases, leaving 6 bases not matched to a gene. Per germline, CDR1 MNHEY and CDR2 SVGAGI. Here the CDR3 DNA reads TGTGCCAGCAGTCCACAGGGGGATGTTGGCTACACCTTC. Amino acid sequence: CASSPQGDVGYTF.

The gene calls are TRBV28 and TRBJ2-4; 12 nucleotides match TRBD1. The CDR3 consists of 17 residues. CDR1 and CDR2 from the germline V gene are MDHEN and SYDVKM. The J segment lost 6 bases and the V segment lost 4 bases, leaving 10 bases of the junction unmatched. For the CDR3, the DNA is TGTGCCAGCAGTTCGCCTTTGGGACAGGGGGCTGGAAACATTCAGTACTTC. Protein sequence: CASSSPLGQGAGNIQYF.

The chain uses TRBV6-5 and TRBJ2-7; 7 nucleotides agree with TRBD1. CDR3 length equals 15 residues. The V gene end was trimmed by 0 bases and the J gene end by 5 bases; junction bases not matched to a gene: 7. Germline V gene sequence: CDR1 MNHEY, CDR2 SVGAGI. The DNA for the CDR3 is TGTGCCAGCAGTTACTCCCCGACAGGGCCACACGAGCAGTACTTC. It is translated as CASSYSPTGPHEQYF.

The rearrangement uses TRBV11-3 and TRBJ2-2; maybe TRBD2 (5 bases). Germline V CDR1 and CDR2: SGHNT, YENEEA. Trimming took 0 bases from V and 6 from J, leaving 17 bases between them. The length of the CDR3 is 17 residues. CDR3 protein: CASSLDIAGNESGELFF. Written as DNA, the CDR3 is TGTGCCAGCAGCTTAGATATAGCCGGGAATGAATCCGGGGAGCTGTTTTTT.

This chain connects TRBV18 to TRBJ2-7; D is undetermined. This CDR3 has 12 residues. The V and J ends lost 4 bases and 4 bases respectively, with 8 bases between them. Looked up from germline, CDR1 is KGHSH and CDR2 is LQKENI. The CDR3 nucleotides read TGTGCCAGCTCACAAGACAATTACGAGCAGTACTTC. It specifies CASSQDNYEQYF.

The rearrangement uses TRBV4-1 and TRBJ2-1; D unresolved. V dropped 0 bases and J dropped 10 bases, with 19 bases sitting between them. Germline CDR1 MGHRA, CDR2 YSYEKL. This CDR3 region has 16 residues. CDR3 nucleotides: TGCGCCAGCAGCCAAGACCCCCGCAGTCCCGGGTGGGAGCAGTTCTTC. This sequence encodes CASSQDPRSPGWEQFF.

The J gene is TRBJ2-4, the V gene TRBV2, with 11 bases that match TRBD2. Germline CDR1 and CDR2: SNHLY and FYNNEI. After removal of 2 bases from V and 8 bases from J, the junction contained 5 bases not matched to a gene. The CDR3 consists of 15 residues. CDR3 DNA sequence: TGTGCCAGCAGTGAAACTAGCGGGGGATGGGACATTCAGTACTTC. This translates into CASSETSGGWDIQYF. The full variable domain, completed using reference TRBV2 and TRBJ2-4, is EPEVTQTPSHQVTQMGQEVILRCVPISNHLYFYWYRQILGQKVEFLVSFYNNEISEKSEIFDDQFSVERPDGSNFTLKIRSTKLEDSAMYFCASSETSGGWDIQYFGAGTRLSVL.

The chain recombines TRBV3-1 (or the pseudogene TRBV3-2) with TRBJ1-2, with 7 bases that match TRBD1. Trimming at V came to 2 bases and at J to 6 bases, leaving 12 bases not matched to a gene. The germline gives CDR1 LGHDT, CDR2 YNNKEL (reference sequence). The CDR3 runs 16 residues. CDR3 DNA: TGTGCCAGCAGCCAAAGGGGGCGCGGGGGGTCCGATGGCTACACCTTC. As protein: CASSQRGRGGSDGYTF.

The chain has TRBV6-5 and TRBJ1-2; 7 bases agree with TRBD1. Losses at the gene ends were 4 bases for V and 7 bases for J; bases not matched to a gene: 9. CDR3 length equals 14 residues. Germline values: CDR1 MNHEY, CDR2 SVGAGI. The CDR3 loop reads CASSFQGGAGGYTF. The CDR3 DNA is TGTGCCAGCAGTTTTCAGGGGGGCGCCGGTGGCTACACCTTC.

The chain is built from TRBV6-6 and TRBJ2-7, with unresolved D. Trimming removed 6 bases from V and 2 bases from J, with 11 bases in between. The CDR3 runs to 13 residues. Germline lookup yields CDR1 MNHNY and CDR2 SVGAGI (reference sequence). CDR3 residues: CASSRSETYEQYF. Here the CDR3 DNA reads TGTGCCAGCAGCCGATCAGAGACCTACGAGCAGTACTTC.

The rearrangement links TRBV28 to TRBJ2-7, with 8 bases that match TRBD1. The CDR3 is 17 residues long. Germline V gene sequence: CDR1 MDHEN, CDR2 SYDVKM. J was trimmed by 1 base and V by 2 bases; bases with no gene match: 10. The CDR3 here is CASSLPRKGQGSYEQYF. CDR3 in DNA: TGTGCCAGCAGTTTACCGAGGAAAGGACAGGGATCCTACGAGCAGTACTTC.

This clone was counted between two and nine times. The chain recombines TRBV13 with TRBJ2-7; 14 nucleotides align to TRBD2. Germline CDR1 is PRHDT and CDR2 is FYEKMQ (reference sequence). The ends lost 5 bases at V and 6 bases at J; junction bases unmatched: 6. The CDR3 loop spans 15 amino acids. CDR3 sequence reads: CASSLTGTSGSEQYF. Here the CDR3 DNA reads TGTGCCAGCAGCCTGACCGGGACTAGCGGGAGCGAGCAGTACTTC.

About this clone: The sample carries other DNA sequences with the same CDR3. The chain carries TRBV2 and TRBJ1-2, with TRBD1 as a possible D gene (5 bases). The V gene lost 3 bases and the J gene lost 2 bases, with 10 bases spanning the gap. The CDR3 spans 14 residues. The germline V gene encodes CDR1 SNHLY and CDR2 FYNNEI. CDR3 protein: CASSERGPNYGYTF. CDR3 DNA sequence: TGTGCCAGCAGTGAGCGGGGACCAAACTATGGCTACACCTTC. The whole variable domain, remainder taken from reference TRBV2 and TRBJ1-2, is EPEVTQTPSHQVTQMGQEVILRCVPISNHLYFYWYRQILGQKVEFLVSFYNNEISEKSEIFDDQFSVERPDGSNFTLKIRSTKLEDSAMYFCASSERGPNYGYTFGSGTRLTVV.

The CDR3 spells CASSLLSSYNSPLHF. The CDR3 nucleotides read TGTGCCAGCAGTTTACTCAGCTCCTATAATTCACCCCTCCACTTT. The rearrangement uses TRBV28 and TRBJ1-6, with D unresolved. The CDR3 has 15 amino acids. Germline CDR1 reads MDHEN; CDR2 reads SYDVKM. Trimming pared 2 bases from V and 0 bases from J, leaving 5 bases between.

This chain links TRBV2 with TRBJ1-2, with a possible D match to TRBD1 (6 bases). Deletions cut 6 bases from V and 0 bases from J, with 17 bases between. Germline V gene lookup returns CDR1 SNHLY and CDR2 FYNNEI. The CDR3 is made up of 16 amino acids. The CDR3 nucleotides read TGTGCCAGCAGGGGGCCCAGGGGCGCCGCTAACTATGGCTACACCTTC. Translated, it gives CASRGPRGAANYGYTF.

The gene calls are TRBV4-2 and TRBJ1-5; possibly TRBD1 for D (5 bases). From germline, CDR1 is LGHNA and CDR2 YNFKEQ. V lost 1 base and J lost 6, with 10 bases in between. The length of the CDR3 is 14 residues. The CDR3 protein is CASSQVEGSQPQHF. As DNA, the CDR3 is TGTGCCAGCAGCCAAGTGGAGGGGTCTCAGCCCCAGCATTTT.

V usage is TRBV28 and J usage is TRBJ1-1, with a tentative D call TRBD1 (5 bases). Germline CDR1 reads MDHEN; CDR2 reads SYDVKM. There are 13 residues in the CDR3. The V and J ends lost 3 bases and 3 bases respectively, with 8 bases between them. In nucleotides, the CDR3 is TGTGCCAGCAGTTTTAAGGGGCACACTGAAGCTTTCTTT. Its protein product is CASSFKGHTEAFF.

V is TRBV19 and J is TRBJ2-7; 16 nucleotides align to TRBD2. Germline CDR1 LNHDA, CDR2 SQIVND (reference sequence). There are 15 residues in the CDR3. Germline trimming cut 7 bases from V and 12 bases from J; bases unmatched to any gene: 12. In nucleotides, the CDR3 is TGTGCCAGTACCTCGTCCGGGACTAGCGGGAGGGTGGTGTACTTC. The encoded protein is CASTSSGTSGRVVYF.

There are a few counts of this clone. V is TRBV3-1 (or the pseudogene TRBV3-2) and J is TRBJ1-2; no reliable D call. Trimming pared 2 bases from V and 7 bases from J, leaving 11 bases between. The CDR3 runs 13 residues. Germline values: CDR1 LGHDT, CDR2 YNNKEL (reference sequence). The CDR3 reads CASSQSSPIGYTF. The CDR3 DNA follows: TGTGCCAGCAGCCAATCATCCCCTATTGGCTACACCTTC.

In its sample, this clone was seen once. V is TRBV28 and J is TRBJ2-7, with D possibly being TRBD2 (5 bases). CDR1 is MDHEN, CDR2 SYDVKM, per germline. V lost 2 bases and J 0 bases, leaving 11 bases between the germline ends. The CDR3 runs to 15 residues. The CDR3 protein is CASSLQEASSYEQYF. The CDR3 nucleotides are TGTGCCAGCAGTTTACAGGAGGCGAGCTCCTACGAGCAGTACTTC.

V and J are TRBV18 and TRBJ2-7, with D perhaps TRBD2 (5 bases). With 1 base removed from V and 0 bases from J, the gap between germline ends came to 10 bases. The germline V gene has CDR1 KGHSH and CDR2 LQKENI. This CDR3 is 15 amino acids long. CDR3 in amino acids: CASSPLSGSSYEQYF. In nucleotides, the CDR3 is TGTGCCAGCTCACCACTGAGCGGCAGCTCCTACGAGCAGTACTTC.

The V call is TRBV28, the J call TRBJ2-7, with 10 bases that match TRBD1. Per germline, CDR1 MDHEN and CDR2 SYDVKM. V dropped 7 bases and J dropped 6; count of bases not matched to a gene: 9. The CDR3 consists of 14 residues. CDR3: CASTPGTGEGEQYF. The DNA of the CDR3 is TGTGCCAGCACTCCCGGGACAGGGGAGGGCGAGCAGTACTTC.

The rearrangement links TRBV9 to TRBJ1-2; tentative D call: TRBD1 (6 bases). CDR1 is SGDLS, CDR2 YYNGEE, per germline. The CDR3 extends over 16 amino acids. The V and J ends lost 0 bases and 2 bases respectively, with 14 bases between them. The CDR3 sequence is CASSVGFGGQNYGYTF. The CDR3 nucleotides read TGTGCCAGCAGCGTAGGGTTTGGGGGACAAAACTATGGCTACACCTTC.

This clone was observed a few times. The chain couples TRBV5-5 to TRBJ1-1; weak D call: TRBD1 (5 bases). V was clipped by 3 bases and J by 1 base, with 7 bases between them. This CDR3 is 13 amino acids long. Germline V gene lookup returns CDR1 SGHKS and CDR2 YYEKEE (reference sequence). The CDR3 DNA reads TGTGCCAGCAGCTCTCAGGGGAACACTGAAGCTTTCTTT. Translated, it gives CASSSQGNTEAFF.

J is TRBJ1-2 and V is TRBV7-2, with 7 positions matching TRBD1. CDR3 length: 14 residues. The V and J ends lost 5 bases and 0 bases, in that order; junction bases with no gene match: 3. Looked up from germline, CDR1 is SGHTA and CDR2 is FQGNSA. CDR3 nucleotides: TGTGCCAGCAGCCTGGGGACAGCTAACTATGGCTACACCTTC. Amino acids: CASSLGTANYGYTF. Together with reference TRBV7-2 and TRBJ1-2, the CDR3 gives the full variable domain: GAGVSQSPSNKVTEKGKDVELRCDPISGHTALYWYRQSLGQGLEFLIYFQGNSAPDKSGLPSDRFSAERTGGSVSTLTIQRTQQEDSAVYLCASSLGTANYGYTFGSGTRLTVV.